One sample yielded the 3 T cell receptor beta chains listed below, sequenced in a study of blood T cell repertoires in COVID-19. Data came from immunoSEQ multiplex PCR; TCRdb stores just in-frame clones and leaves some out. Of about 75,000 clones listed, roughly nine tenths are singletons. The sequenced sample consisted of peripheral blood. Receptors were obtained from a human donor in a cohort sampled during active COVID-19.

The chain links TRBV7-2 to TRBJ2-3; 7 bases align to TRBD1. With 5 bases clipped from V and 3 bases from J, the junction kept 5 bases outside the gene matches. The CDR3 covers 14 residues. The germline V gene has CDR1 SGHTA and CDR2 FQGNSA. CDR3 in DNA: TGTGCCAGCAGCGTGGGGACAGAAACAGATACGCAGTATTTT. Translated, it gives CASSVGTETDTQYF.

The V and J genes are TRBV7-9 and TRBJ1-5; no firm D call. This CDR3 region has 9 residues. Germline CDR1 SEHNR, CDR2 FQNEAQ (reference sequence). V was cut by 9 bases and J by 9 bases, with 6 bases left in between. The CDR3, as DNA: TGTGCCAGTCGGGGGCCCCAGCATTTT. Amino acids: CASRGPQHF.

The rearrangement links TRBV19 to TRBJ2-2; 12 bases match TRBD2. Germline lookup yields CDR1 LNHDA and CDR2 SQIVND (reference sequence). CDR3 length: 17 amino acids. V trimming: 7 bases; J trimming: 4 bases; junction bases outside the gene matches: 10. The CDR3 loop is CASIQTGLAGFTGELFF. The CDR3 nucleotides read TGTGCCAGTATCCAAACCGGACTAGCGGGGTTCACCGGGGAGCTGTTTTTT.